The T cell receptor beta chain described here comes from a study of memory CD4+ T cells and cytomegalovirus serostatus. TCRdb's copy holds only in-frame clones and misses some; the assay was immunoSEQ multiplex PCR. The table records under 85,000 clones, around four fifths of them present only once. Single viable CD3+CD4+CD8-CD45RO+ cells were sorted as the memory CD4+ T cells. In germline, CDR1 is MNHEY, CDR2 SVGAGI. This CDR3 has 14 amino acids. With 3 bases removed from V and 3 bases from J, the gap between germline ends came to 12 bases. The sample comprised memory CD4+ T cells from blood. The rearrangement uses TRBV6-5 and TRBJ2-7; D call uncertain. This clonotype was obtained from an adult in good health and CMV-seropositive. The DNA of the CDR3 is TGTGCCAGCAGTTATTCGCTCCCCTACTACGAGCAGTACTTC. Protein: CASSYSLPYYEQYF.